The 15 T cell receptor beta chains below all came from one sample that was sequenced in a study of T cell responses to AZD1222 COVID-19 vaccine. Profiling relied on immunoSEQ multiplex PCR, and the TCRdb table lists in-frame clones only, not all of them. The repertoire holds about 110,000 clones, with about 90% as singletons. Material: peripheral blood, obtained 28 days after the second AZD1222 dose. These receptors came from an adult who received the AZD1222 COVID-19 vaccine.

V usage is TRBV19 and J usage is TRBJ2-1, with 10 bases identical to TRBD2. This CDR3 contains 16 residues. With 5 bases clipped from V and 7 bases from J, the junction kept 11 bases outside the gene matches. Germline V gene lookup returns CDR1 LNHDA and CDR2 SQIVND (reference sequence). The CDR3 loop is CASSPDASGSGNEQFF. DNA for the CDR3: TGTGCCAGTAGTCCCGACGCTAGCGGGAGTGGGAATGAGCAGTTCTTC.

This clone was seen just once. V gene TRBV5-1 combines with J gene TRBJ2-1; 11 bases are shared with TRBD2. Germline CDR1 is SGHRS and CDR2 is YFSETQ. J gave up 3 bases and V 3 bases, and 2 bases lay outside the gene matches. The CDR3 is made up of 15 amino acids. CDR3 in DNA: TGCGCCAGCAGCTCTACTAGCGGGAGCTACAATGAGCAGTTCTTC. Residues: CASSSTSGSYNEQFF.

The chain carries TRBV6-1 and TRBJ1-1, with D possibly TRBD1 on 6 matching bases. Trimming left V 1 base short and J 4 bases short, with 7 bases between. Germline CDR1 and CDR2: MNHNS and SASEGT. The length of the CDR3 is 13 residues. The DNA of the CDR3 is TGTGCCAGCAGTGAAGTCAGGGGCACTGAAGCTTTCTTT. Translating it yields CASSEVRGTEAFF.

The rearrangement links TRBV11-2 to TRBJ1-5; 10 bases line up with TRBD1. CDR3 size: 15 residues. Per germline, CDR1 SGHAT and CDR2 FQNNGV. V shed 5 bases and J 1 base; nucleotides not matched to a gene: 2. The CDR3 spells CASSAGQGSNQPQHF. The CDR3 nucleotides are TGTGCCAGCAGCGCGGGACAGGGGAGCAATCAGCCCCAGCATTTT. The whole variable domain, remainder taken from reference TRBV11-2 and TRBJ1-5, is EAGVAQSPRYKIIEKRQSVAFWCNPISGHATLYWYQQILGQGPKLLIQFQNNGVVDDSQLPKDRFSAERLKGVDSTLKIQPAKLEDSAVYLCASSAGQGSNQPQHFGDGTRLSIL.

This sequence joins TRBV4-2 and TRBJ1-4; D is unclear. The CDR3 runs to 15 residues. Trimming left V 5 bases short and J 5 bases short, with 15 bases between. Germline assignment: CDR1 LGHNA and CDR2 YNFKEQ. The CDR3 DNA reads TGTGCCAGCAGCGTATCTCTAGTGCTCAATGAAAAACTGTTTTTT. It encodes CASSVSLVLNEKLFF.

The V and J genes are TRBV12-5 and TRBJ1-5; no definite D call. Deletions cut 0 bases from V and 2 bases from J, with 14 bases between. CDR3 length: 17 amino acids. Germline loops: CDR1 LGHNT, CDR2 FRNRAP. As DNA, the CDR3 is TGTGCTAGTGGTTTGGTACTTGGTATTTCGGGCAATCAGCCCCAGCATTTT. Its protein is CASGLVLGISGNQPQHF.

The chain recombines TRBV9 with TRBJ1-1; 9 nucleotides align to TRBD1. V dropped 3 bases and J dropped 11; count of bases not matched to a gene: 8. CDR1 SGDLS and CDR2 YYNGEE come from the germline V gene. This CDR3 has 13 residues. Here the CDR3 reads CASSAIQGAGAFF. The CDR3 nucleotides read TGTGCCAGCAGCGCTATACAGGGGGCGGGTGCTTTCTTT.

The chain employs TRBV9 and TRBJ1-3; TRBD1 might be the D (6 bases). The V end was cut by 0 bases, the J end by 4 bases, with 11 bases between. The germline gives CDR1 SGDLS, CDR2 YYNGEE. The CDR3 spans 15 residues. In DNA, the CDR3 is TGTGCCAGCAGCGTAGTTTCAGGGGACGGAAACACCATATATTTT. Protein: CASSVVSGDGNTIYF.

This chain connects TRBV5-1 to TRBJ2-2; D is undetermined. The CDR3 runs to 15 residues. The V gene lost 4 bases and the J gene lost 2 bases, with 12 bases spanning the gap. Per the germline V gene, CDR1 is SGHRS and CDR2 is YFSETQ. CDR3 loop: CASSPQQQNTGELFF. The CDR3 DNA sequence: TGCGCCAGCAGCCCACAACAGCAAAACACCGGGGAGCTGTTTTTT.

The chain employs TRBV11-2 and TRBJ2-3; no clear D. V was pared by 5 bases and J by 4 bases, with 13 bases between. CDR3 length equals 14 residues. Germline V CDR1 and CDR2: SGHAT, FQNNGV. The CDR3: CASSPRNPPDTQYF. CDR3 nucleotides: TGTGCCAGCAGCCCCCGGAATCCCCCAGATACGCAGTATTTT. Supplemented by reference TRBV11-2 and TRBJ2-3, the full variable domain reads EAGVAQSPRYKIIEKRQSVAFWCNPISGHATLYWYQQILGQGPKLLIQFQNNGVVDDSQLPKDRFSAERLKGVDSTLKIQPAKLEDSAVYLCASSPRNPPDTQYFGPGTRLTVL.

V and J are TRBV7-9 and TRBJ1-4; D might be TRBD1 (6 bases). The length of the CDR3 is 17 residues. V shed 0 bases and J shed 5 bases, with 16 bases lying between them. The germline gives CDR1 SEHNR, CDR2 FQNEAQ (reference sequence). CDR3 DNA: TGTGCCAGCAGCTTAGCGGACGGGGGCGTCGAGAATGAAAAACTGTTTTTT. This translates into CASSLADGGVENEKLFF.

The V call is TRBV5-4, the J call TRBJ1-4; 10 nucleotides line up with TRBD1. The germline gives CDR1 SGHNT, CDR2 YYREEE (reference sequence). V was clipped by 7 bases and J by 5 bases; unmatched bases: 2. The CDR3 is made up of 13 amino acids. This CDR3 is CASGQGGNEKLFF. The CDR3 DNA is TGTGCCAGCGGACAGGGGGGCAATGAAAAACTGTTTTTT.

J is TRBJ2-1 and V is TRBV5-1; 8 bases agree with TRBD2. Trimming cost V 4 bases and J 2 bases; bases outside gene matches: 5. Germline CDR1 is SGHRS and CDR2 is YFSETQ. This CDR3 comprises 15 residues. The CDR3 DNA reads TGCGCCAGCAGCGCCACTAGCGGAGCCTACAATGAGCAGTTCTTC. Translating gives CASSATSGAYNEQFF.

In regard to this clone: An end of the junction does not agree with germline; a read error may underlie this. This chain connects TRBV28 to TRBJ1-4; TRBD1 might be the D (5 bases). Germline V CDR1 and CDR2: MDHEN, SYDVKM. The CDR3 extends over 16 amino acids. The CDR3 reads CAGSLWEGATNEKLFF. For the CDR3, the DNA is TGTGCCGGCAGTTTATGGGAAGGGGCAACTAATGAAAAACTGTTTTTT. The full variable domain, in which reference TRBV28 and TRBJ1-4 provide the parts outside the CDR3, is DVKVTQSSRYLVKRTGEKVFLECVQDMDHENMFWYRQDPGLGLRLIYFSYDVKMKEKGDIPEGYSVSREKKERFSLILESASTNQTSMYLCAGSLWEGATNEKLFFGSGTQLSVL.

V is TRBV5-1 and J is TRBJ2-4; D is possibly TRBD2 (6 bases). Germline CDR1 is SGHRS and CDR2 is YFSETQ. The CDR3 extends over 14 amino acids. Trimming left V 0 bases short and J 8 bases short, with 12 bases between. The CDR3 DNA sequence: TGCGCCAGCAGCTTGGATATTCCGGGGGACATTCAGTACTTC. It yields the protein CASSLDIPGDIQYF.